The 26 T cell receptor beta chains below come from one sample, sequenced in a study of CD8 T cells in Susac syndrome. Reverse transcription of roughly 0.5 to 1 ug RNA used random hexamers. TCRdb reprocessed the immunoSEQ multiplex PCR reads with MiXCR, giving one entry per CDR3 protein. Of around 300,000 distinct CDR3 sequences listed, over 75% are singletons. The sequenced sample was CD8+ T cells from PBMCs. All receptors derive from a human donor with multiple sclerosis.

The gene calls are TRBV21-1 and TRBJ2-2; no check of the table's D call, TRBD2, against the DNA was made. TRBV21-1 is classified as a pseudogene. The CDR3 is made up of 23 amino acids. CDR3 DNA: TGTGCCAGCAGCAAAGGTTTAAGGCGGGAGGAGAGAGGCCGTTTAGGGAACACCGGGGAGCTGTTTTTT. It translates to CASSKGLRREERGRLGNTGELFF.

This rearrangement joins TRBV9 to TRBJ1-2; perhaps TRBD1 as D (5 bases). With 6 bases removed from V and 3 bases from J, the gap between germline ends came to 9 bases. Per germline, CDR1 SGDLS and CDR2 YYNGEE. The CDR3 consists of 12 residues. CDR3 coding DNA: TGTGCCAGCACGGGCAGGGACTATGGCTACACCTTC. It translates to CASTGRDYGYTF.

The chain carries TRBV12-3 or TRBV12-4 and TRBJ2-7; D gene unclear. The CDR3 covers 14 residues. Trimming removed 6 bases from V and 5 bases from J, with 17 bases in between. The CDR3 region is CASSRYEETHEQYF. CDR3 nucleotides: TGTGCCAGCAGCAGGTATGAGGAGACCCACGAGCAGTACTTC.

The genes are TRBV20-1 and TRBJ2-3; tentatively, D is TRBD1 or TRBD2 (5 bases each). Germline CDR1 is DFQATT and CDR2 is SNEGSKA (reference sequence). This CDR3 is 16 amino acids long. Trimming stripped 0 bases from V and 1 base from J, with 14 bases between. This CDR3 reads CSARDGGLGGTDTQYF. The CDR3 nucleotides are TGCAGTGCTAGAGATGGTGGCCTGGGGGGCACAGATACGCAGTATTTT.

The chain is built from TRBV28 and TRBJ1-1; D is unresolved. The CDR3 has 13 residues. Germline CDR1 MDHEN, CDR2 SYDVKM. V lost 6 bases to trimming and J lost 11 bases, with 19 bases between them. CDR3 nucleotides: TGTGCCAGCAGCTTCCTCGACCTGAGTTGGGCTTTCTTT. It encodes CASSFLDLSWAFF.

The chain combines TRBV9 with TRBJ2-1; D is tentatively TRBD1 or TRBD2 (5 bases each). CDR1 and CDR2 from the germline V gene are SGDLS and YYNGEE. CDR3 length: 15 amino acids. The V end lost 3 bases, the J end lost 8 bases, and 18 bases lay between the germline ends. Here the CDR3 DNA reads TGTGCCAGCAGCGGGGGCGTAGCGACCTGGGATGAGCAGTTCTTC. Encoded protein: CASSGGVATWDEQFF.

In this sample, this clonotype turned up a few times. In nucleotides, the CDR3 is TGTGCCAGCAGCTTGGACCTATACGAGCAGTACTTC. Translated, it gives CASSLDLYEQYF. The chain carries TRBV5-5 and TRBJ2-7; D is uncertain. From germline, CDR1 is SGHKS and CDR2 YYEKEE (reference sequence). V was cut by 0 bases and J by 4 bases, with 5 bases left in between. The CDR3 is 12 amino acids.

This sequence joins TRBV28 and TRBJ2-2; 11 bases map to TRBD2. Germline V CDR1 and CDR2: MDHEN, SYDVKM. J gave up 8 bases and V 2 bases, and 4 bases lay outside the gene matches. The CDR3 length is 15 residues. In DNA form, the CDR3 reads TGTGCCAGCAGTTTAACTAGCGGGAGTTTGGGGGAGCTGTTTTTT. This gives the protein CASSLTSGSLGELFF.

The chain combines TRBV6-5 with TRBJ2-6, with 7 bases aligning to TRBD1. The CDR3 is 20 amino acids. From germline, CDR1 is MNHEY and CDR2 SVGAGI. V trimming: 0 bases; J trimming: 0 bases; junction bases outside the gene matches: 11. CDR3 nucleotide sequence: TGTGCCAGCAGTTACTCCAGAGGGGGCAGCGAGGTCTCTGGGGCCAACGTCCTGACTTTC. The encoded protein is CASSYSRGGSEVSGANVLTF.

The chain is built from TRBV6-5 and TRBJ1-1; no definite D call. This CDR3 is 12 amino acids long. Germline lookup yields CDR1 MNHEY and CDR2 SVGAGI. The V end lost 3 bases, the J end lost 4 bases, and 6 bases lay between the germline ends. The CDR3 here is CASSYTGTEAFF. The CDR3 bases are TGTGCCAGCAGTTATACGGGCACTGAAGCTTTCTTT.

V usage is TRBV18 and J usage is TRBJ2-7, with D tentatively TRBD2 (5 bases). Germline CDR1 and CDR2: KGHSH and LQKENI. Trimming cost V 3 bases and J 5 bases, with 17 bases left between them. The CDR3 has 15 amino acids. CDR3: CASSPTTTRPHEQYF. Here the CDR3 DNA reads TGTGCCAGCTCACCCACGACTACCCGACCGCACGAGCAGTACTTC.

The V call is TRBV29-1, the J call TRBJ2-2; D call uncertain. Trimming took off 5 bases at V and 8 bases at J, with 12 bases between the two ends. This CDR3 has 12 amino acids. The germline V gene encodes CDR1 SQVTM and CDR2 ANQGSEA. The DNA of the CDR3 is TGCAGCGTTACAATTGTGGGGGGGGAGCTGTTTTTT. Translating it yields CSVTIVGGELFF.

V and J are TRBV6-2 or TRBV6-3 and TRBJ1-2; a possible D gene is TRBD1 (6 bases). CDR3 length equals 13 residues. Germline assignment: CDR1 MNHEY and CDR2 SVGEGT. V was clipped by 4 bases and J by 5 bases, with 11 bases between them. The CDR3 is CASSSGQWYGYTF. Written as DNA, the CDR3 is TGTGCCAGCAGTTCGGGACAATGGTATGGCTACACCTTC.

This clonotype was detected only a few times. The V call is TRBV29-1, the J call TRBJ1-3, with a weak D call TRBD1 (6 bases). Deletions cut 6 bases from V and 4 bases from J, with 16 bases between. This CDR3 comprises 14 residues. Germline CDR1 and CDR2: SQVTM and ANQGSEA. The CDR3 DNA is TGCAGCGTGATCCTACAGGGATCGGGAAACACCATATATTTT. This gives the protein CSVILQGSGNTIYF. Looking up the rest from reference TRBV29-1 and TRBJ1-3 gives the full variable domain: SAVISQKPSRDICQRGTSLTIQCQVDSQVTMMFWYRQQPGQSLTLIATANQGSEATYESGFVIDKFPISRPNLTFSTLTVSNMSPEDSSIYLCSVILQGSGNTIYFGEGSWLTVV.

The chain is built from TRBV4-3 and TRBJ2-1; D is unresolved. V was cut by 1 base and J by 4 bases, with 14 bases left in between. The germline V gene has CDR1 LGHNA and CDR2 YSLEER. This CDR3 region has 16 residues. CDR3 in DNA: TGCGCCAGCAGCCAAGCCCTCGCGAGTGGTTACAATGAGCAGTTCTTC. This translates into CASSQALASGYNEQFF.

V gene TRBV29-1 combines with J gene TRBJ1-2, with TRBD1 identical over 8 bases. The CDR3 runs to 12 residues. Unmatched junction bases numbered 5, after V lost 7 bases and J lost 4 bases. Germline loops: CDR1 SQVTM, CDR2 ANQGSEA. The CDR3 region has the DNA TGCAGCGCCGGACAGGGTTTCTATGGCTACACCTTC. Translated, it gives CSAGQGFYGYTF.

This clonotype was counted only a few times. V gene TRBV14 combines with J gene TRBJ2-7; 7 bases fit TRBD1. J gave up 4 bases and V 3 bases, and 0 bases lay outside the gene matches. The CDR3 is 12 residues long. CDR1 SGHDN and CDR2 FVKESK come from the germline V gene. Here the CDR3 reads CASSQTGYEQYF. The DNA for the CDR3 is TGTGCCAGCAGCCAGACAGGGTACGAGCAGTACTTC.

The rearrangement links TRBV29-1 to TRBJ1-1, with 9 bases that match TRBD1. V shed 0 bases, J shed 5 bases, and the junction held 4 bases outside the gene matches. Germline V gives CDR1 SQVTM, CDR2 ANQGSEA. The CDR3 is made up of 14 amino acids. In nucleotides, the CDR3 is TGCAGCGTTGAAGAGGGGACAGGGAGGACTGAAGCTTTCTTT. Residues: CSVEEGTGRTEAFF. Combining the CDR3 with reference TRBV29-1 and TRBJ1-1 gives the whole variable domain SAVISQKPSRDICQRGTSLTIQCQVDSQVTMMFWYRQQPGQSLTLIATANQGSEATYESGFVIDKFPISRPNLTFSTLTVSNMSPEDSSIYLCSVEEGTGRTEAFFGQGTRLTVV.

V is TRBV7-6 and J is TRBJ2-2; D may match TRBD1 or TRBD2 (5 bases each). This CDR3 is 16 amino acids long. Germline V gene sequence: CDR1 SGHVS, CDR2 FNYEAQ. V gave up 1 base and J gave up 5 bases, with 14 bases separating them. The CDR3 loop reads CASSLVGSEGTGELFF. DNA for the CDR3: TGTGCCAGCAGCTTAGTCGGCTCCGAGGGGACCGGGGAGCTGTTTTTT.

This chain joins TRBV30 and TRBJ2-7, with D perhaps matching TRBD1 or TRBD2 (5 bases each). The CDR3 runs 15 residues. V lost 0 bases and J 2 bases, leaving 14 bases between the germline ends. In germline, CDR1 is GTSNPN, CDR2 SVGIG (reference sequence). The CDR3 here is CAWSVPSRVTYEQYF. DNA for the CDR3: TGTGCCTGGAGTGTACCTAGCAGGGTCACCTACGAGCAGTACTTC.

This rearrangement joins TRBV29-1 to TRBJ2-7, with D uncertain. CDR3 size: 15 residues. The V end was cut by 7 bases, the J end by 3 bases, with 22 bases between. Germline V gene sequence: CDR1 SQVTM, CDR2 ANQGSEA. This chain's CDR3 is CSALPYGKGGYEQYF. The CDR3 DNA reads as TGCAGCGCCCTCCCTTATGGAAAGGGCGGCTACGAGCAGTACTTC.

This clonotype was detected only a few times. The chain couples TRBV2 to TRBJ2-2, with unresolved D. In germline, CDR1 is SNHLY, CDR2 FYNNEI. The CDR3 consists of 11 residues. V shed 7 bases and J shed 6 bases, with 6 bases lying between them. As DNA, the CDR3 is TGTGCCAGCAAGGGCGCCGGGGAGCTGTTTTTT. Translated: CASKGAGELFF.

The V and J genes are TRBV5-5 and TRBJ2-7; 8 bases are shared with TRBD2. In germline, CDR1 is SGHKS, CDR2 YYEKEE (reference sequence). There are 15 residues in the CDR3. V lost 5 bases, J lost 7 bases, and 14 bases stayed unmatched. The CDR3 is CASSRGGLVAGEQYF. DNA for the CDR3: TGTGCCAGCAGTCGCGGGGGGTTAGTAGCAGGGGAGCAGTACTTC.

The rearrangement uses TRBV4-3 and TRBJ1-5; 10 nucleotides agree with TRBD1. Germline V gene data show CDR1 as LGHNA and CDR2 as YSLEER. The CDR3 is made up of 15 amino acids. V lost 6 bases and J lost 6; bases outside the gene matches: 8. The CDR3 protein is CASSTDRGPGQPQHF. CDR3 nucleotides: TGCGCCAGCAGTACCGACAGGGGGCCCGGTCAGCCCCAGCATTTT.

This clonotype was counted only a few times. The chain carries TRBV5-5 and TRBJ2-7, with D possibly TRBD2 on 5 matching bases. The germline V gene encodes CDR1 SGHKS and CDR2 YYEKEE (reference sequence). The V end lost 5 bases, the J end lost 4 bases, and 10 bases lay between the germline ends. This CDR3 contains 12 residues. CDR3 coding DNA: TGTGCCAGCAGTTTTTCGGGGTACGAGCAGTACTTC. Residues: CASSFSGYEQYF.

The CDR3 sequence is CASSYGLYNEQFF. The CDR3 region has the DNA TGTGCCAGCAGTTACGGACTATACAATGAGCAGTTCTTC. The chain uses TRBV6-2 or TRBV6-3 and TRBJ2-1, with TRBD2 as a possible D gene (6 bases). Trimming shortened V by 2 bases and J by 4 bases, and 6 bases separated the two germline ends. The germline V gene has CDR1 MNHEY and CDR2 SVGEGT. The CDR3 length is 13 residues.